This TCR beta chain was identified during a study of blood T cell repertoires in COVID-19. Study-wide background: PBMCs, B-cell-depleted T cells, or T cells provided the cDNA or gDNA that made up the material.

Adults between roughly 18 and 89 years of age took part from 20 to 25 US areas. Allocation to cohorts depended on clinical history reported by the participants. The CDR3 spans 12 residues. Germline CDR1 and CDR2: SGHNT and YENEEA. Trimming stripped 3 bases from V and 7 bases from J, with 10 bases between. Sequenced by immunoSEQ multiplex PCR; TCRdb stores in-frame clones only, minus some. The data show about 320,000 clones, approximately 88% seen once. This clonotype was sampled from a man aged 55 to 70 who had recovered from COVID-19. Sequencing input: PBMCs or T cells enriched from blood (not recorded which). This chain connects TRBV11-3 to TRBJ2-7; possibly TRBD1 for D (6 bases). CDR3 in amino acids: CASSFQRGEQYF. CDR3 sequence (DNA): TGTGCCAGCAGCTTTCAGAGGGGGGAGCAGTACTTC. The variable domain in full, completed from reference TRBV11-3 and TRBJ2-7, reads EAGVVQSPRYKIIEKKQPVAFWCNPISGHNTLYWYLQNLGQGPELLIRYENEEAVDDSQLPKDRFSAERLKGVDSTLKIQPAELGDSAVYLCASSFQRGEQYFGPGTRLTVT.